This T cell receptor (beta chain) appears in the sequencing data of a study of blood T cell repertoires in COVID-19. On the study more broadly: Sources were T cells, B-cell-depleted T cells, or PBMCs; the material itself was cDNA or gDNA.

Germline CDR1 SGHNT, CDR2 YYREEE (reference sequence). This CDR3 is 14 amino acids long. V trimming: 5 bases; J trimming: 5 bases; junction bases outside the gene matches: 2. Sequencing was performed with immunoSEQ multiplex PCR; in TCRdb, only in-frame clones are kept and a portion is missing. This repertoire shows some 65,000 clones, roughly 88% found once; its top ten account for approximately 0.57%. The sample holds one count of this clone. The receptor was isolated from a man aged 45-65 years with COVID-19, enrolled during active disease. The sample was peripheral blood. The chain joins TRBV5-4 to TRBJ2-1, with 12 bases aligning to TRBD2. CDR3 sequence (DNA): TGTGCCAGCAGACGGACTAGCGGGAACAATGAGCAGTTCTTC. Its translation is CASRRTSGNNEQFF.